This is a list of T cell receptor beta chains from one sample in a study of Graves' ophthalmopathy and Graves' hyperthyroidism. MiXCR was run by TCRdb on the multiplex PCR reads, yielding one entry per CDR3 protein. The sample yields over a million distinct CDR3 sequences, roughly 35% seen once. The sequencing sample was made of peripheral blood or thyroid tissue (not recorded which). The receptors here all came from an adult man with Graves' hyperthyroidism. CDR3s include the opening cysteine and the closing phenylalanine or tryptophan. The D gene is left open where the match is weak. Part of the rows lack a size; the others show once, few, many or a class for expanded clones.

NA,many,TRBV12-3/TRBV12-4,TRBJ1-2,CASLYNYGYTF,TGTGCCAGTCTCTATAACTATGGCTACACCTTC
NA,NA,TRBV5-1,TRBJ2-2,CASSLAKSIGELFF,TGCGCCAGCAGCTTGGCTAAATCAATCGGGGAGCTGTTTTTT
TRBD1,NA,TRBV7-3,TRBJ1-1,CASSYPGTANTEAFF,TGTGCCAGCAGTTACCCCGGGACAGCGAACACTGAAGCTTTCTTT
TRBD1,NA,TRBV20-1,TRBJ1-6,CSANRDRGSSYNSPLHF,TGCAGTGCTAACCGGGACAGGGGAAGCTCCTATAATTCACCCCTCCACTTT
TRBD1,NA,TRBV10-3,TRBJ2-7,CAISDTGTATYEQYF,TGTGCCATCAGTGATACCGGGACAGCCACCTACGAGCAGTACTTC
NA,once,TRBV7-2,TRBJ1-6,CASSPKAGSPLHF,TGTGCCAGCAGCCCAAAGGCGGGGTCACCCCTCCACTTT
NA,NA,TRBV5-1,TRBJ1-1,CASSLVGASDTEAFF,TGCGCCAGCAGCTTGGTAGGGGCGTCGGACACTGAAGCTTTCTTT
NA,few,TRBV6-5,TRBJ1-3,CATTLGTKSGNTIYF,TGTGCCACCACGCTGGGGACCAAGTCTGGAAACACCATATATTTT
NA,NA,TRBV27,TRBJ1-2,CASSFTGTGGYTF,TGTGCCAGCAGTTTTACAGGGACGGGTGGCTACACCTTC
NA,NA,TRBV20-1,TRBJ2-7,CSARDRSRDNRYEQYF,TGCAGTGCTAGAGATCGTAGCCGGGACAACCGCTACGAGCAGTACTTC